Listed here are 10 T cell receptor beta chains from one sample, sequenced in a study of shared clonotypes between healthy human individuals. Sequencing was performed with immunoSEQ multiplex PCR; in TCRdb, only in-frame clones are kept and a portion is missing. The repertoire holds over a million clones, with around 95% as singletons. Sequenced input: naive CD4+ T cells sorted from blood. The subset denotes: CD45RA+ positively selected. The receptors were gathered from a man aged 25 to 45 in good health.

V usage is TRBV19 and J usage is TRBJ2-2; 12 nucleotides match TRBD2. Germline-derived CDR1 and CDR2 are LNHDA and SQIVND (reference sequence). Trimming at V came to 4 bases and at J to 5 bases, leaving 2 bases not matched to a gene. This CDR3 has 15 amino acids. The CDR3 DNA follows: TGTGCCAGTAGTACACTAGCGGGAGGAACCGGGGAGCTGTTTTTT. Translating it yields CASSTLAGGTGELFF.

The gene calls are TRBV29-1 and TRBJ2-5; weak D call: TRBD1 (7 bases). From germline, CDR1 is SQVTM and CDR2 ANQGSEA. The CDR3 runs 14 residues. V lost 8 bases and J 4 bases, leaving 20 bases between the germline ends. CDR3 DNA sequence: TGCAGCCAATATAAGGCAGGGGGGACAGAGACCCAGTACTTC. Translation gives CSQYKAGGTETQYF.

The J gene is TRBJ1-3, the V gene TRBV18; D is perhaps TRBD1 (5 bases). Germline V CDR1 and CDR2: KGHSH, LQKENI. The CDR3 has 15 amino acids. Trimming pared 0 bases from V and 7 bases from J, leaving 13 bases between. The CDR3 DNA reads TGTGCCAGCTCACCACCAGGGGAGTCTTGGAACACCATATATTTT. This translates into CASSPPGESWNTIYF.

This chain joins TRBV28 and TRBJ2-3; D gene unclear. Germline CDR1 is MDHEN and CDR2 is SYDVKM. This CDR3 is built from 12 residues. With 2 bases removed from V and 7 bases from J, the gap between germline ends came to 7 bases. The CDR3 spells CASSLTPYTQYF. CDR3 in DNA: TGTGCCAGCAGTTTAACGCCTTATACGCAGTATTTT.

The chain recombines TRBV15 with TRBJ2-4; D not certain. Germline lookup yields CDR1 LNHNV and CDR2 YYDKDF (reference sequence). V dropped 0 bases and J dropped 12 bases, with 15 bases sitting between them. There are 14 residues in the CDR3. CDR3 in amino acids: CATSRDRAAKDQYF. The CDR3 DNA follows: TGTGCCACCAGCAGAGATCGGGCCGCCAAAGATCAGTACTTC.

This chain joins TRBV7-2 and TRBJ1-4, with 7 bases identical to TRBD1. With V trimmed by 1 base and J by 6 bases, 11 bases remained unmatched. Germline V gene lookup returns CDR1 SGHTA and CDR2 FQGNSA. The CDR3 sequence is 17 residues long. CDR3: CASSLDDRVGVDEKLFF. DNA for the CDR3: TGTGCCAGCAGCTTAGACGACAGGGTGGGCGTGGATGAAAAACTGTTTTTT.

The rearrangement uses TRBV10-3 and TRBJ2-3, with D possibly being TRBD1 (5 bases). Germline CDR1 reads ENHRY; CDR2 reads SYGVKD. The V gene lost 3 bases and the J gene lost 4 bases, with 11 bases spanning the gap. The CDR3 loop spans 14 amino acids. CDR3 in amino acids: CAISDPQGADTQYF. CDR3 bases: TGTGCCATCAGTGACCCCCAGGGCGCAGATACGCAGTATTTT.

The V call is TRBV21-1, the J call TRBJ1-5; the table's TRBD1 call for D was not verified on the DNA. TRBV21-1 is shown as a pseudogene. CDR3 size: 17 residues. The CDR3 loop reads CASSKVRRTGGVQPQHF. The CDR3, as DNA: TGTGCCAGCAGCAAAGTTCGGCGGACAGGGGGCGTGCAGCCCCAGCATTTT.

The chain is built from TRBV19 and TRBJ2-3, with 13 bases fitting TRBD2. The CDR3 has 16 amino acids. V lost 5 bases to trimming and J lost 6 bases; unmatched junction nucleotides: 8. In germline, CDR1 is LNHDA, CDR2 SQIVND (reference sequence). CDR3 coding DNA: TGTGCCAGTAGTGTCTCCGGGACTAGCGGGATTGATACGCAGTATTTT. Protein: CASSVSGTSGIDTQYF.

CDR3 DNA: TGTGCCAGTAGTTCGAGACAGGGAAGCTATAGCAATCAGCCCCAGCATTTT. Translation gives CASSSRQGSYSNQPQHF. V is TRBV19 and J is TRBJ1-5; TRBD1 matches 7 bases. The CDR3 totals 17 residues. Losses at the gene ends were 5 bases for V and 0 bases for J; bases not matched to a gene: 10. The germline CDR1 and CDR2 sequences are LNHDA and SQIVND (reference sequence). The full variable domain, in which reference TRBV19 and TRBJ1-5 provide the parts outside the CDR3, is DGGITQSPKYLFRKEGQNVTLSCEQNLNHDAMYWYRQDPGQGLRLIYYSQIVNDFQKGDIAEGYSVSREKKESFPLTVTSAQKNPTAFYLCASSSRQGSYSNQPQHFGDGTRLSIL.